What follows describes a single TCR beta chain. This entry belongs to a study of beta chain features in type 1 diabetes. CDR1 is GTSNPN, CDR2 SVGIG, per germline (reference sequence). This CDR3 comprises 12 residues. As every portion of the isolated RNA was reverse transcribed, the sequencing read expressed TCRB transcripts. TCRdb keeps only in-frame clones here, not all; method: immunoSEQ multiplex PCR. This sample has approximately 340,000 clones, with around 16% found just once. The source of this sequence is a woman between 18 and 30 years old in good health. The rearrangement links TRBV30 to TRBJ1-2, with D maybe TRBD1 (6 bases). The sequenced sample consisted of naive CD4+ T cells from blood. The CDR3 nucleotides are TGTGCGTCAGGACAGCTTAACTATGGCTACACCTTC. Amino acids: CASGQLNYGYTF.